This passage covers 30 T cell receptor beta chains from one sample sequenced in a study of cytomegalovirus exposure and HLA in healthy donors. The PCR employed 60 Vbeta primers together with 13 Jbeta primers. Assay: immunoSEQ multiplex PCR; the TCRdb copy retains only in-frame clones and omits some. The sample lists around 170,000 clones; roughly 87% were seen once. Material: PBMCs. Every receptor here comes from a woman aged 45-65 years in good health and CMV-seronegative.

This rearrangement joins TRBV5-1 to TRBJ2-1; 7 bases are shared with TRBD2. The CDR3 has 14 amino acids. CDR1 and CDR2 from the germline V gene are SGHRS and YFSETQ. J gave up 6 bases and V 7 bases, and 10 bases lay outside the gene matches. The CDR3 loop is CASSYGGSPNEQFF. CDR3 sequence (DNA): TGCGCCAGCTCTTACGGGGGGTCCCCCAATGAGCAGTTCTTC.

The CDR3 coding sequence is TGTGCCAGTAGTATAGACCCCGGGTCAACTAATGAAAAACTGTTTTTT. As protein: CASSIDPGSTNEKLFF. This chain links TRBV19 with TRBJ1-4; no reliable D call. The CDR3 spans 16 residues. Trimming took off 0 bases at V and 0 bases at J, with 8 bases between the two ends. Germline values: CDR1 LNHDA, CDR2 SQIVND (reference sequence).

The rearrangement links TRBV14 to TRBJ1-4; 9 nucleotides align to TRBD1. CDR3 size: 18 residues. Germline trimming cut 2 bases from V and 7 bases from J; bases unmatched to any gene: 14. Germline CDR1 SGHDN, CDR2 FVKESK. This CDR3 reads CASSQNPLSGTGPEKLFF. CDR3 DNA: TGTGCCAGCAGCCAAAACCCCCTCAGCGGGACAGGGCCTGAAAAACTGTTTTTT.

The chain couples TRBV10-3 to TRBJ2-1; TRBD2 aligns across 7 bases. The V gene's germline CDR1 is ENHRY and CDR2 SYGVKD. The V segment lost 7 bases and the J segment 7 bases; nucleotides outside the gene matches: 10. This CDR3 has 14 residues. The CDR3 spells CAIMVAGAGNEQFF. CDR3 in DNA: TGTGCCATCATGGTGGCGGGAGCAGGTAATGAGCAGTTCTTC.

The V call is TRBV5-4, the J call TRBJ2-1; 13 bases map to TRBD2. CDR3 size: 16 residues. From germline, CDR1 is SGHNT and CDR2 YYREEE (reference sequence). V was clipped by 5 bases and J by 1 base; unmatched bases: 3. The CDR3: CASSLTSGGSYNEQFF. CDR3 coding DNA: TGTGCCAGCAGTTTGACTAGCGGGGGGTCCTACAATGAGCAGTTCTTC.

The chain carries TRBV5-4 and TRBJ2-7, with 9 bases fitting TRBD1. This CDR3 region has 16 residues. In germline, CDR1 is SGHNT, CDR2 YYREEE (reference sequence). The V and J ends lost 5 bases and 6 bases, in that order; junction bases with no gene match: 15. As DNA, the CDR3 is TGTGCCAGCAGTCAACTACCCGGGACAGGGAGTTCCGAGCAGTACTTC. As protein: CASSQLPGTGSSEQYF.

This clone is a singleton in its sample. The rearrangement links TRBV19 to TRBJ1-2, with D perhaps matching TRBD1 (6 bases). The V gene lost 3 bases and the J gene lost 5 bases, with 10 bases spanning the gap. Germline lookup yields CDR1 LNHDA and CDR2 SQIVND (reference sequence). The CDR3 loop spans 13 amino acids. The CDR3 reads CASSISGAYGYTF. The CDR3 nucleotides are TGTGCCAGTAGTATTTCAGGGGCGTATGGCTACACCTTC. The complete variable domain, with remaining parts taken from reference TRBV19 and TRBJ1-2, reads DGGITQSPKYLFRKEGQNVTLSCEQNLNHDAMYWYRQDPGQGLRLIYYSQIVNDFQKGDIAEGYSVSREKKESFPLTVTSAQKNPTAFYLCASSISGAYGYTFGSGTRLTVV.

The CDR3 DNA follows: TGTGCCAGCAGATTACAGGGATTAAATGAAAAACTGTTTTTT. Its protein product is CASRLQGLNEKLFF. This chain connects TRBV27 to TRBJ1-4, with D possibly matching TRBD1 (6 bases). V gave up 6 bases and J gave up 5 bases, with 13 bases separating them. CDR1 and CDR2 (germline): MNHEY, SMNVEV (reference sequence). The CDR3 has 14 amino acids.

This clone is a singleton in its sample. The chain is built from TRBV6-5 and TRBJ2-7; TRBD1 is a possible D gene (6 bases). V lost 5 bases to trimming and J lost 2 bases, with 10 bases between them. The CDR3 is 13 amino acids. CDR1 MNHEY and CDR2 SVGAGI come from the germline V gene. The CDR3 region is CASSLQGTYEQYF. DNA of the CDR3: TGTGCCAGCAGTCTACAGGGAACCTACGAGCAGTACTTC.

V and J are TRBV25-1 and TRBJ2-7, with TRBD2 matching 9 bases. The length of the CDR3 is 13 residues. V shed 8 bases and J 5 bases; nucleotides not matched to a gene: 7. Germline CDR1 MGHDK, CDR2 SYGVNS. In DNA form, the CDR3 reads TGTGCCAGCCGCCCTAGCGGGGTAAACGAGCAGTACTTC. Translating it yields CASRPSGVNEQYF.

The V and J genes are TRBV9 and TRBJ2-7, with 8 bases matching TRBD1. The junction had 15 bases not matched to a gene; V was cut back by 4 bases and J by 3 bases. The CDR3 contains 17 residues. Germline V gene lookup returns CDR1 SGDLS and CDR2 YYNGEE. CDR3 bases: TGTGCCAGCAGCCCCAGATCAGGGGGGACAGGTGTCTACGAGCAGTACTTC. Translation: CASSPRSGGTGVYEQYF.

This clone was seen a few times. The chain links TRBV5-1 to TRBJ1-2; TRBD1 might be the D (5 bases). Germline CDR1 reads SGHRS; CDR2 reads YFSETQ. V was pared by 6 bases and J by 7 bases, with 16 bases between. The CDR3 covers 13 residues. The chain's CDR3 is CASTTQTGGGYTF. The CDR3 DNA sequence: TGCGCCAGCACCACTCAAACAGGTGGTGGCTACACCTTC.

The J gene is TRBJ1-5, the V gene TRBV18; TRBD1 might be the D (6 bases). This CDR3 comprises 16 residues. Germline CDR1 is KGHSH and CDR2 is LQKENI. V was pared by 3 bases and J by 7 bases, with 19 bases between. This chain's CDR3 is CASSPKGGRMEQPQHF. The CDR3 nucleotides read TGTGCCAGCTCACCTAAGGGGGGGCGTATGGAGCAGCCCCAGCATTTT.

This chain connects TRBV9 to TRBJ2-7; 7 nucleotides align to TRBD2. The J segment lost 1 base and the V segment lost 2 bases, leaving 6 bases of the junction unmatched. The CDR3 is 15 residues long. Germline values: CDR1 SGDLS, CDR2 YYNGEE. CDR3 nucleotides: TGTGCCAGCAGCGTCCGCGGGGGAACTTCCTACGAGCAGTACTTC. Amino acids: CASSVRGGTSYEQYF.

This clone has just a few counts. The CDR3 DNA sequence: TGTGCCAGCAGCTTGGGGGACAGGAACACTGAAGCTTTCTTT. Translating gives CASSLGDRNTEAFF. This rearrangement joins TRBV5-4 to TRBJ1-1; TRBD1 aligns across 7 bases. CDR3 length: 14 amino acids. Germline CDR1 is SGHNT and CDR2 is YYREEE (reference sequence). J was trimmed by 1 base and V by 0 bases; bases with no gene match: 0.

The chain links TRBV10-3 to TRBJ1-2; a possible D gene is TRBD1 (6 bases). Trimming removed 5 bases from V and 3 bases from J, with 7 bases in between. CDR3 length: 12 amino acids. Germline values: CDR1 ENHRY, CDR2 SYGVKD. CDR3 in amino acids: CAISRQDYGYTF. CDR3 DNA sequence: TGTGCCATCAGTCGACAGGACTATGGCTACACCTTC.

This clone was counted once. J is TRBJ1-1 and V is TRBV29-1; D is ambiguous. Germline V gene sequence: CDR1 SQVTM, CDR2 ANQGSEA. Trimming took off 4 bases at V and 1 base at J, with 16 bases between the two ends. This CDR3 has 15 residues. The CDR3 protein is CSVGGRTGWNTEAFF. Written as DNA, the CDR3 is TGCAGCGTTGGCGGAAGGACGGGGTGGAACACTGAAGCTTTCTTT.

This clone has only one observation. The chain is built from TRBV5-6 and TRBJ2-5, with a tentative D call TRBD2 (6 bases). This CDR3 has 13 amino acids. Trimming took 2 bases from V and 7 from J, leaving 12 bases between them. The germline V gene has CDR1 SGHDT and CDR2 YYEEEE. Here the CDR3 reads CASSLGGVGTQYF. CDR3 nucleotides: TGTGCCAGCAGCTTAGGAGGGGTGGGGACCCAGTACTTC.

The chain has TRBV10-2 and TRBJ2-5; 14 bases are shared with TRBD2. The CDR3 runs 18 residues. Unmatched junction bases numbered 15, after V lost 10 bases and J lost 2 bases. Germline V gene lookup returns CDR1 WSHSY and CDR2 SAAADI. CDR3 amino acids: CATRTSGGREVRQETQYF. The CDR3 nucleotides are TGCGCCACGCGGACTAGCGGGGGGAGAGAAGTAAGGCAAGAGACCCAGTACTTC.

The table lists this clone with a count of one. The junction departs from germline at one end; a sequencing error may be responsible. The chain couples TRBV5-4 to TRBJ2-3; 9 bases line up with TRBD1. This CDR3 spans 17 amino acids. CDR1 is SGHNT and CDR2 is YYREEE in the germline V gene (reference sequence). CDR3 loop: CASSLSGQGTSTDMQYF. As DNA, the CDR3 is TGTGCCAGCAGCTTGTCGGGACAGGGAACTAGCACAGATATGCAGTATTTT.

This chain uses TRBV6-5 with TRBJ2-7, with 12 bases identical to TRBD2. Germline CDR1 reads MNHEY; CDR2 reads SVGAGI. This CDR3 spans 15 amino acids. The ends lost 2 bases at V and 3 bases at J; junction bases unmatched: 2. In DNA form, the CDR3 reads TGTGCCAGCAGTTACGGGGGACTAGCGGGCTACGAGCAGTACTTC. This sequence encodes CASSYGGLAGYEQYF.

The chain combines TRBV10-3 with TRBJ2-1; D is unclear. The CDR3 covers 13 residues. V lost 3 bases and J lost 4, with 7 bases in between. Germline V CDR1 and CDR2: ENHRY, SYGVKD. CDR3 sequence (DNA): TGTGCCATCAGTGATCCCCGTTACAATGAGCAGTTCTTC. Its translation: CAISDPRYNEQFF.

J is TRBJ2-5 and V is TRBV4-3, with 8 bases identical to TRBD2. J lost 0 bases, V lost 0 bases, and 3 bases had no gene match. Per the germline V gene, CDR1 is LGHNA and CDR2 is YSLEER. The CDR3 length is 16 residues. CDR3: CASSQDAGGYQETQYF. CDR3 bases: TGCGCCAGCAGCCAAGACGCGGGGGGTTACCAAGAGACCCAGTACTTC.

The CDR3 spells CASSLNRQAGELFF. For the CDR3, the DNA is TGTGCCAGCAGCTTAAATAGACAAGCCGGGGAGCTGTTTTTT. The rearrangement links TRBV7-9 to TRBJ2-2; D call uncertain. The CDR3 loop spans 14 amino acids. The V gene's germline CDR1 is SEHNR and CDR2 FQNEAQ (reference sequence). Trimming left V 2 bases short and J 6 bases short, with 10 bases between.

Written as DNA, the CDR3 is TGTGCCAGCAGCACGACTAGCGGGGGGCCGGTTGGGCAGTACTTC. Translation gives CASSTTSGGPVGQYF. The chain couples TRBV5-4 to TRBJ2-7, with 13 bases aligning to TRBD2. Trimming removed 4 bases from V and 9 bases from J; junction bases left unmatched: 10. Germline V gene data show CDR1 as SGHNT and CDR2 as YYREEE (reference sequence). This CDR3 spans 15 amino acids.

The J gene is TRBJ2-5, the V gene TRBV28, with D possibly being TRBD2 (5 bases). The J call may be incorrect, as the DNA end agrees better with TRBJ2-7. This CDR3 contains 15 residues. CDR1 and CDR2 from the germline V gene are MDHEN and SYDVKM. In nucleotides, the CDR3 is TGTGCCAGCAGTACCAGAGGGTATTGGACTCACGAGCAGTACTTC. This translates into CASSTRGYWTHEQYF.

V usage is TRBV5-1 and J usage is TRBJ1-4; no definite D call. This CDR3 comprises 16 residues. Trimming took 1 base from V and 0 from J, leaving 10 bases between them. CDR1 is SGHRS and CDR2 is YFSETQ in the germline V gene. The CDR3 region is CASSLRAGTTNEKLFF. Here the CDR3 DNA reads TGCGCCAGCAGCTTGAGGGCCGGGACAACTAATGAAAAACTGTTTTTT.

V usage is TRBV7-9 and J usage is TRBJ2-7; D remains ambiguous. The germline V and J ends were trimmed by 4 bases and 3 bases, with 22 bases remaining between them. There are 17 residues in the CDR3. CDR1 is SEHNR and CDR2 is FQNEAQ in the germline V gene (reference sequence). CDR3 residues: CASSYGGKRQQIYEQYF. The CDR3, as DNA: TGTGCCAGCAGCTATGGTGGAAAGAGACAACAAATCTACGAGCAGTACTTC.

The genes are TRBV5-6 and TRBJ2-5, with D unclear. CDR1 SGHDT and CDR2 YYEEEE come from the germline V gene. With 2 bases removed from V and 0 bases from J, the gap between germline ends came to 11 bases. The CDR3 covers 15 residues. DNA for the CDR3: TGTGCCAGCAGCTTCAGATCGACATACCAAGAGACCCAGTACTTC. It specifies CASSFRSTYQETQYF.

The chain uses TRBV28 and TRBJ1-3; D remains ambiguous. Trimming stripped 7 bases from V and 2 bases from J, with 15 bases between. Per germline, CDR1 MDHEN and CDR2 SYDVKM. This CDR3 region has 15 residues. The CDR3 DNA follows: TGTGCCAGCACCGGGGAAGGAAACGCTGGAAACACCATATATTTT. Translation: CASTGEGNAGNTIYF.